Reported below is one T cell receptor (beta chain). Its antigen is not known. Regions amplified from RNA transcripts were the TCR beta CDR3 regions. First-round RT-PCR of the TCR CDR3 relied on the HTBI primer set. TCRdb used MiXCR to reprocess the multiplex PCR reads, holding one entry per CDR3 protein. The table includes 500,000 to 800,000 distinct CDR3 sequences, 40% to 55% detected once. This sample was taken from a study of T cells in Graves' hyperthyroidism and ophthalmopathy. Study-wide results and limits: Most thyroid-expanded clonotypes above 0.001 were also found in blood.

For the diagnoses, clinical symptoms, serum thyroxine and TRAb, thyroid ultrasound and orbital computed tomography were used. V was pared by 5 bases and J by 3 bases, with 4 bases of the junction left unmatched. The CDR3 has 14 amino acids. Germline V gene lookup returns CDR1 MNHEY and CDR2 SVGAGI. The sequencing sample was made of peripheral blood or thyroid tissue (not recorded which). The receptor was derived from an adult man with Graves' disease, either hyperthyroidism or ophthalmopathy (not recorded which). This chain links TRBV6-5 with TRBJ1-1; 9 bases are a match to TRBD1. Here the CDR3 DNA reads TGTGCCAGCAGTCGGGACAGGGACGACACTGAAGCTTTCTTT. This gives the protein CASSRDRDDTEAFF.